This passage covers 12 T cell receptor beta chains from one sample sequenced in a study of cytomegalovirus exposure and HLA in healthy donors. The PCR made use of 60 Vbeta and 13 Jbeta primers. Repertoires were generated with immunoSEQ multiplex PCR, while TCRdb's copy carries only in-frame clones and drops some. In the table there are over 150,000 clones, 68% of which are singletons. Sequencing was performed on PBMCs. All receptors derive from a man between 50 and 59 years old in good health and CMV-seronegative.

The chain is built from TRBV7-9 and TRBJ2-2; perhaps TRBD1 as D (6 bases). CDR1 and CDR2 from the germline V gene are SEHNR and FQNEAQ (reference sequence). The ends were cut back, 6 bases at V and 3 bases at J, with 11 bases in the middle. This CDR3 region has 14 residues. CDR3 protein: CASSWDTYTGELFF. The CDR3 bases are TGTGCCAGCAGTTGGGACACTTACACCGGGGAGCTGTTTTTT.

This chain links TRBV2 with TRBJ2-7; 9 bases match TRBD1. Germline CDR1 SNHLY, CDR2 FYNNEI. The CDR3 consists of 15 residues. V dropped 5 bases and J dropped 3; count of bases not matched to a gene: 8. The CDR3 here is CASSRGQGFDYEQYF. In DNA form, the CDR3 reads TGTGCCAGCAGTCGGGGACAGGGTTTTGACTACGAGCAGTACTTC.

This clone has only a few counts. The CDR3 nucleotides are TGCGCCAGCAGCTTGGTCGTGACTAGCGTCCAAGAGACCCAGTACTTC. Protein sequence: CASSLVVTSVQETQYF. The chain is built from TRBV5-1 and TRBJ2-5; TRBD2 matches 8 bases. The germline gives CDR1 SGHRS, CDR2 YFSETQ. The CDR3 has 16 amino acids. The J segment lost 1 base and the V segment lost 0 bases, leaving 5 bases of the junction unmatched. The variable domain in full, with the rest retrieved from reference TRBV5-1 and TRBJ2-5, is KAGVTQTPRYLIKTRGQQVTLSCSPISGHRSVSWYQQTPGQGLQFLFEYFSETQRNKGNFPGRFSGRQFSNSRSEMNVSTLELGDSALYLCASSLVVTSVQETQYFGPGTRLLVL.

A note on this clone: This specimen includes other DNA sequences encoding the same CDR3. The chain uses TRBV7-6 and TRBJ1-4; D unresolved. This CDR3 contains 13 residues. Trimming removed 4 bases at V and 8 bases at J, with 11 bases between. The germline gives CDR1 SGHVS, CDR2 FNYEAQ. CDR3 nucleotide sequence: TGTGCCAGCAGCTCCGCTAATCGGGAAAAACTGTTTTTT. This codes for CASSSANREKLFF.

The genes are TRBV21-1 and TRBJ1-2; the table's D gene call, TRBD1, was not cross checked with the DNA. TRBV21-1 corresponds to a pseudogene. CDR3 length: 16 amino acids. Written as DNA, the CDR3 is TGTGCCAGCAGCAAACCCGGGACAGGGGGTAACTATGGCTACACCTTC. Translation gives CASSKPGTGGNYGYTF.

CDR3 nucleotides: TGTGCCAGCAGCTTATTGACAGGGGTGAACACCGGGGAGCTGTTTTTT. Translated, it gives CASSLLTGVNTGELFF. This chain links TRBV7-3 with TRBJ2-2; 8 bases agree with TRBD1. The CDR3 runs 16 residues. The junction had 3 bases not matched to a gene; V was cut back by 2 bases and J by 1 base. The germline gives CDR1 SGHTA, CDR2 FQGTGA.

The genes are TRBV10-3 and TRBJ2-7; the match to TRBD1 covers 7 bases. The CDR3 has 13 amino acids. The V segment lost 11 bases and the J segment 0 bases; nucleotides outside the gene matches: 7. Germline lookup yields CDR1 ENHRY and CDR2 SYGVKD. The CDR3 coding sequence is TGTGCCCCAGGGACAGAAGACTCCTACGAGCAGTACTTC. Translated, it gives CAPGTEDSYEQYF.

The gene calls are TRBV10-2 and TRBJ2-7; 7 nucleotides match TRBD1. The germline CDR1 and CDR2 sequences are WSHSY and SAAADI. The CDR3 contains 13 residues. After removal of 6 bases from V and 6 bases from J, the junction contained 8 bases not matched to a gene. The CDR3 nucleotides read TGCGCCAGCAGAAAGGGGGCGTCGGCCGAGCAGTACTTC. Translating it yields CASRKGASAEQYF.

The V call is TRBV18, the J call TRBJ1-2; D possibly corresponds to TRBD1 (6 bases). Germline-derived CDR1 and CDR2 are KGHSH and LQKENI. V was shortened by 3 bases and J by 6 bases, with 17 bases between the two germline ends. The CDR3 runs to 15 residues. This CDR3 reads CASSPLATGQNGYTF. The DNA for the CDR3 is TGTGCCAGCTCACCCCTCGCTACAGGGCAGAATGGCTACACCTTC.

This clone was seen ten or more times. The J gene is TRBJ2-5, the V gene TRBV6-7; 8 bases are a match to TRBD1. TRBV6-7 is reported as an ORF; its role is uncertain. The trim removed 8 bases at V and 3 bases at J, leaving 11 bases unmatched. The CDR3 has 15 amino acids. DNA for the CDR3: TGTGCCAGCCTTACCCAGGGGACAGGTAAAGAGACCCAGTACTTC. Amino acids: CASLTQGTGKETQYF.

This clone was picked up a small number of times. This sequence joins TRBV5-1 and TRBJ1-5, with TRBD1 matching 7 bases. CDR1 is SGHRS, CDR2 YFSETQ, per germline. The CDR3 has 17 residues. J was trimmed by 0 bases and V by 0 bases; bases with no gene match: 6. CDR3: CASSLGQGGDSNQPQHF. The DNA of the CDR3 is TGCGCCAGCAGCTTGGGACAGGGAGGAGATAGCAATCAGCCCCAGCATTTT.

V usage is TRBV28 and J usage is TRBJ2-2, with a tentative D call TRBD1 (6 bases). The CDR3 runs 17 residues. V lost 5 bases, J lost 7 bases, and 23 bases lay in between. Looked up from germline, CDR1 is MDHEN and CDR2 is SYDVKM. The CDR3: CASSPGRGQIFSGELFF. DNA for the CDR3: TGTGCCAGCAGTCCGGGCCGCGGACAGATCTTTAGCGGGGAGCTGTTTTTT.